This TCR beta chain appears in the sequencing data of a study of shared clonotypes between healthy human individuals. As for the study in general: The donors, two women and a few men, were aged 18 to 49. Overall study results and limits: Few donors restricted represented genetic and exposure-history diversity. Relative to clonotypes present in all four donors, those not shared had lower generation probabilities.

Per germline, CDR1 KGHSH and CDR2 LQKENI. With 3 bases removed from V and 1 base from J, the gap between germline ends came to 9 bases. CDR3 length: 14 residues. Assay execution proceeded at the deep level. Only in-frame clones appear in the TCRdb table, and some are missing; sequencing was by immunoSEQ multiplex PCR. Among just over 2,000,000 clones listed, 85% to 95% were seen once. In regard to this clone: Antigen: not known. Different DNA sequences within this sample yield the same CDR3.

The chain links TRBV18 to TRBJ2-5, with a tentative D call TRBD2 (5 bases). This TCR was recovered from a man aged 18 to 29 in good health. The sample taken for sequencing was naive CD4+ T cells sorted from blood. Regarding subset: CD45RA+ positively selected. The DNA for the CDR3 is TGTGCCAGCTCACCGGTAGCGACCCAAGAGACCCAGTACTTC. Translated, it gives CASSPVATQETQYF. The variable domain in full, with the rest retrieved from reference TRBV18 and TRBJ2-5, is NAGVMQNPRHLVRRRGQEARLRCSPMKGHSHVYWYRQLPEEGLKFMVYLQKENIIDESGMPKERFSAEFPKEGPSILRIQQVVRGDSAAYFCASSPVATQETQYFGPGTRLLVL.